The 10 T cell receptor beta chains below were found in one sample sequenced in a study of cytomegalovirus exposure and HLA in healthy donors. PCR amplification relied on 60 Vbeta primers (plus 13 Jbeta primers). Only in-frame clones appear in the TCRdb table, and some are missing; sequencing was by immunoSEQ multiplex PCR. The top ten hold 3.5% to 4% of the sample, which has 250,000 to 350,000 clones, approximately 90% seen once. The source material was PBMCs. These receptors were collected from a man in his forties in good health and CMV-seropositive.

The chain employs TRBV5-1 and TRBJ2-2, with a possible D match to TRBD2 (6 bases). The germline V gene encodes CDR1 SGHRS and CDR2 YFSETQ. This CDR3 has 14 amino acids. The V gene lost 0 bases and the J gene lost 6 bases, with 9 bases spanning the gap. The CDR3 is CASSLVAGPGELFF. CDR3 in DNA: TGCGCCAGCAGCTTGGTGGCGGGACCCGGGGAGCTGTTTTTT.

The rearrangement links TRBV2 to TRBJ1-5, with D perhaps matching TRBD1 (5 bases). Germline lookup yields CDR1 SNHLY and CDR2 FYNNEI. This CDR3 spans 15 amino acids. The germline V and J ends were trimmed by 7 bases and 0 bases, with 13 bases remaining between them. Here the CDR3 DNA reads TGTGCCAGCACCCTCCGACAGCTTAGCAATCAGCCCCAGCATTTT. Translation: CASTLRQLSNQPQHF.

CDR3 nucleotide sequence: TGTGCCAGCAGTTTGTCAGGGGGCCACGACGAGCAGTACTTC. Translated, it gives CASSLSGGHDEQYF. The chain employs TRBV27 and TRBJ2-7; 8 positions match TRBD1. CDR3 size: 14 residues. Trimming at V came to 3 bases and at J to 5 bases, leaving 6 bases not matched to a gene. The germline gives CDR1 MNHEY, CDR2 SMNVEV (reference sequence).

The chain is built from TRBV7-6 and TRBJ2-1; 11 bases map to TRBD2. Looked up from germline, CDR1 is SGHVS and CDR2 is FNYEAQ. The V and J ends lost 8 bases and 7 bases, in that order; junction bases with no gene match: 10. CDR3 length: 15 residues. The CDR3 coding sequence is TGTGCCAGCCGGGGACTAGCGGTTGGGGAAAATGAGCAGTTCTTC. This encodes CASRGLAVGENEQFF. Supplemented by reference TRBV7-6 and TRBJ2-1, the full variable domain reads GAGVSQSPRYKVTKRGQDVALRCDPISGHVSLYWYRQALGQGPEFLTYFNYEAQQDKSGLPNDRFSAERPEGSISTLTIQRTEQRDSAMYRCASRGLAVGENEQFFGPGTRLTVL.

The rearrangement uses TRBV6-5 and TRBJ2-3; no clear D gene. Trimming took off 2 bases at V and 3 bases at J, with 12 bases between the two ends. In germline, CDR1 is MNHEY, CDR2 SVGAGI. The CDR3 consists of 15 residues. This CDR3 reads CASSYVRNPTDTQYF. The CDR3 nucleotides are TGTGCCAGCAGTTACGTGCGGAACCCAACAGATACGCAGTATTTT.

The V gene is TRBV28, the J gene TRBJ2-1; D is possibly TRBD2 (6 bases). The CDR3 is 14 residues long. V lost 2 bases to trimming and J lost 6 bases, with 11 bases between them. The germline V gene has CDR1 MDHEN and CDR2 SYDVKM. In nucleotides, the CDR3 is TGTGCCAGCAGTTTAGCGGGGAGCAGCAATGAGCAGTTCTTC. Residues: CASSLAGSSNEQFF.

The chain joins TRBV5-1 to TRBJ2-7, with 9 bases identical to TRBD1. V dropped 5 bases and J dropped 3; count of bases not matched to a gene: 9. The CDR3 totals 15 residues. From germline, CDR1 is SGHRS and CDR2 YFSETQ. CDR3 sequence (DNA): TGCGCCAGCAGTCCCGTAGGGACAGGGAACTACGAGCAGTACTTC. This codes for CASSPVGTGNYEQYF.

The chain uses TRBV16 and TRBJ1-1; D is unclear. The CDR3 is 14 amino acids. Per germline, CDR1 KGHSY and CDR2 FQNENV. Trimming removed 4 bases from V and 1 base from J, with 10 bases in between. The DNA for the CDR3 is TGTGCCAGCAGCCGAGTACGACAGAACACTGAAGCTTTCTTT. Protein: CASSRVRQNTEAFF.

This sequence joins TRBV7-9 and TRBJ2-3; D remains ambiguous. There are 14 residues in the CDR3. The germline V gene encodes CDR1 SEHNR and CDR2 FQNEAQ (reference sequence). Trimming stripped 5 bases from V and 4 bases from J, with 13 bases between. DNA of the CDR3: TGTGCCAGCAGCCGTATTGGCAGGCCAGATACGCAGTATTTT. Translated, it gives CASSRIGRPDTQYF.

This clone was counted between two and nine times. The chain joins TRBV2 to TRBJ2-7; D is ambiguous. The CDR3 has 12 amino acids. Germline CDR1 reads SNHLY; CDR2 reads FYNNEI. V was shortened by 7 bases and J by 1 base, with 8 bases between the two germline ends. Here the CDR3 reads CASMTRSYEQYF. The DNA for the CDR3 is TGTGCCAGCATGACACGGTCCTACGAGCAGTACTTC.